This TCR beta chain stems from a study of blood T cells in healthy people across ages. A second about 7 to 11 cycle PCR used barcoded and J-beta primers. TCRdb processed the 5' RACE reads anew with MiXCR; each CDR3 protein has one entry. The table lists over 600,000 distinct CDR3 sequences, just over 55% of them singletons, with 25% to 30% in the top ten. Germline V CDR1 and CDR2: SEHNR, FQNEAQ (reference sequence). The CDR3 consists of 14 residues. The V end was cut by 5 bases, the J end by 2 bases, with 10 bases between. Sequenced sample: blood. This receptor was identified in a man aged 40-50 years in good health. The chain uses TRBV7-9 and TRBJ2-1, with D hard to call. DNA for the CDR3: TGTGCCAGCAGCGCAGAAAGAGCCTACAATGAGCAGTTCTTC. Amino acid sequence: CASSAERAYNEQFF.